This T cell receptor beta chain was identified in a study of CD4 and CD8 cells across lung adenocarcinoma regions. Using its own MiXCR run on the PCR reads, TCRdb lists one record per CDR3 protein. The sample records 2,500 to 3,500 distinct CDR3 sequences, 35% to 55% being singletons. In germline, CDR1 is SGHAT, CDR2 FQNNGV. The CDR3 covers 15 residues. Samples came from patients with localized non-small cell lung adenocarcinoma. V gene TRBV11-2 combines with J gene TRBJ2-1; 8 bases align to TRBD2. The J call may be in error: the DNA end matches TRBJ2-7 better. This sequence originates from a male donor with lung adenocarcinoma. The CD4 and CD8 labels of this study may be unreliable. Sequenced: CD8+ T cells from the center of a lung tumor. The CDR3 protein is CASSQLAASSYEQYF. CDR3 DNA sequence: TGTGCCAGCAGCCAACTAGCGGCCAGCTCCTACGAGCAGTACTTC.